This T cell receptor (beta chain) was captured in a study of blood T cell repertoires in COVID-19. Study-level background: Samples representing acute and convalescent COVID-19 were sourced from the United States, Italy and Spain. Sample material is recorded as cDNA or gDNA derived from T cells, B-cell-depleted T cells, or PBMCs.

In germline, CDR1 is SGHVS, CDR2 FQNEAQ. J lost 4 bases, V lost 1 base, and 1 base had no gene match. The CDR3 covers 15 residues. Authors' methods: Amplification of reference gene primers provided the estimated nucleated cell counts. TCRdb's table, derived via immunoSEQ multiplex PCR, lists solely in-frame clones and lacks some. V and J calls and clone size are those listed in that table; D and trimming were worked out from the DNA. This table has about 98,000 clones, over 70% appearing once. Sequenced: peripheral blood. The rearrangement links TRBV7-8 to TRBJ2-3; 11 bases align to TRBD1. This receptor was identified in a woman aged 80 or older with acute or convalescent COVID-19. The CDR3 sequence is CASSLGGQGADTQYF. The CDR3 DNA is TGTGCCAGCAGCTTAGGGGGACAGGGGGCAGATACGCAGTATTTT.